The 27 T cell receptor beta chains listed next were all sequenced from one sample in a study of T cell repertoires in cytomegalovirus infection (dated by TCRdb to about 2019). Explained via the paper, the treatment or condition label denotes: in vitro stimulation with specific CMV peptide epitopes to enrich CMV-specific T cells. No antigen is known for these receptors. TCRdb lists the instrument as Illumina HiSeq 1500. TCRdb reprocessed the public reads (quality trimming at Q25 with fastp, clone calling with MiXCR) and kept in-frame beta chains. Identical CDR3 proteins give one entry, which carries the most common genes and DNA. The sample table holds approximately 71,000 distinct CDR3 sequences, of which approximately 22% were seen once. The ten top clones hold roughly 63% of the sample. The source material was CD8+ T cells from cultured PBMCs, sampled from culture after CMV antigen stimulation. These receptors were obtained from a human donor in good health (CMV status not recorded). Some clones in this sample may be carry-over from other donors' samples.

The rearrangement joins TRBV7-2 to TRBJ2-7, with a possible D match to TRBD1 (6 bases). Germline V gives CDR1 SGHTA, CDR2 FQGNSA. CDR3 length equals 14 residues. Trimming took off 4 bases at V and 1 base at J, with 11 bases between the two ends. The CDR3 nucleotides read TGTGCCAGCAGCTCCCGGGACAAGTCCTACGAGCAGTACTTC. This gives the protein CASSSRDKSYEQYF.

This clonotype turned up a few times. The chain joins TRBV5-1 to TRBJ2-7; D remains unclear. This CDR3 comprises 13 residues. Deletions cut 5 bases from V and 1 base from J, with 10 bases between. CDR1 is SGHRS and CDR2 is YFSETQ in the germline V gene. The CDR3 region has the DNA TGCGCCAGCAGTAATTCTTATTCCTACGAGCAGTACTTC. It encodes CASSNSYSYEQYF.

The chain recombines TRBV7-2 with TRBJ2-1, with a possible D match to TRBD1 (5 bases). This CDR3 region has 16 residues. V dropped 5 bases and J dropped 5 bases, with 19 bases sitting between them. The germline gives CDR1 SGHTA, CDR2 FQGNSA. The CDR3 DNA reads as TGTGCCAGCAGCGAACTACTCTGGGGCCCCAACAATGAGCAGTTCTTC. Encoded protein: CASSELLWGPNNEQFF. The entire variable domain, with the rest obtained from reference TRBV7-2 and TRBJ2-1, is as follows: GAGVSQSPSNKVTEKGKDVELRCDPISGHTALYWYRQSLGQGLEFLIYFQGNSAPDKSGLPSDRFSAERTGGSVSTLTIQRTQQEDSAVYLCASSELLWGPNNEQFFGPGTRLTVL.

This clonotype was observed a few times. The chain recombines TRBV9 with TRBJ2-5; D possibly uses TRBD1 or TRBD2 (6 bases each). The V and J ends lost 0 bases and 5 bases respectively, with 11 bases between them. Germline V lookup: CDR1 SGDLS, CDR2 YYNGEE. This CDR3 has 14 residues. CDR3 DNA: TGTGCCAGCAGCGTAGAGGGGGGCGACGAGACCCAGTACTTC. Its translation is CASSVEGGDETQYF.

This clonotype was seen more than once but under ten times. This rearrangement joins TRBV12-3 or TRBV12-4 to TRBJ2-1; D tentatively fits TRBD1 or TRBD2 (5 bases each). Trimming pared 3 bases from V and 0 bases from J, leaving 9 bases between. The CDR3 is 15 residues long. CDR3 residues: CASSLGVSSYNEQFF. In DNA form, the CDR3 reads TGTGCCAGCAGTTTGGGGGTTAGCTCCTACAATGAGCAGTTCTTC.

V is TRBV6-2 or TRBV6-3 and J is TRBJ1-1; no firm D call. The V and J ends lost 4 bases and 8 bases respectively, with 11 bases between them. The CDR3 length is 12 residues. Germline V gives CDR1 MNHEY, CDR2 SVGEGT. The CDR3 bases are TGTGCCAGCAGTTTCGGAAGGTTGGAAGCTTTCTTT. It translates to CASSFGRLEAFF.

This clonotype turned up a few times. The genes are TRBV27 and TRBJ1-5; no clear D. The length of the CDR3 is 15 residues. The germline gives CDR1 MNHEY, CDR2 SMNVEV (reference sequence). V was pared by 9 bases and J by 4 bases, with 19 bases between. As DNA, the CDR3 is TGTGCCAGTAGATTGGGCACCGGTGGGAATCAGCCCCAGCATTTT. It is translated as CASRLGTGGNQPQHF.

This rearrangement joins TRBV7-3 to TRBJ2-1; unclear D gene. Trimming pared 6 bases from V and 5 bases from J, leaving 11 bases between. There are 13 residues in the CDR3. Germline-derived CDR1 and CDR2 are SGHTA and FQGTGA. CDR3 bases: TGTGCCAGCAGTGCTATATTGGACAATGAGCAGTTCTTC. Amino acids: CASSAILDNEQFF.

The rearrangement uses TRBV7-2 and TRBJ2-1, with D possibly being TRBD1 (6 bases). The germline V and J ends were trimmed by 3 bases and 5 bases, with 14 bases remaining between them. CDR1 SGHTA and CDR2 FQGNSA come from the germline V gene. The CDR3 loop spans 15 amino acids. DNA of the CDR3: TGTGCCAGCAGCTTTCTACAGGGTTCAAACAATGAGCAGTTCTTC. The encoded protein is CASSFLQGSNNEQFF.

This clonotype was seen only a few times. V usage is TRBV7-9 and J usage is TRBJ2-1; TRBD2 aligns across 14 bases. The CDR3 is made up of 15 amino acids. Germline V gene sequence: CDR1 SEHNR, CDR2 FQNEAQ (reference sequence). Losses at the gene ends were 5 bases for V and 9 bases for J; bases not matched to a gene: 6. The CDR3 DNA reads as TGTGCCAGCAGCAGCAGACTAGCGGGGGGGAGTGAGCAGTTCTTC. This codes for CASSSRLAGGSEQFF. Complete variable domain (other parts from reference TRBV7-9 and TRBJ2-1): DTGVSQNPRHKITKRGQNVTFRCDPISEHNRLYWYRQTLGQGPEFLTYFQNEAQLEKSRLLSDRFSAERPKGSFSTLEIQRTEQGDSAMYLCASSSRLAGGSEQFFGPGTRLTVL.

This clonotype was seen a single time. The CDR3, as DNA: TGTGCCTGGAGTGTACACGGCTCAGGGAACTATGGCTACACCTTC. Its translation is CAWSVHGSGNYGYTF. The chain joins TRBV30 to TRBJ1-2; D is perhaps TRBD1 (5 bases). This CDR3 contains 15 residues. The germline V and J ends were trimmed by 0 bases and 2 bases, with 13 bases remaining between them. Looked up from germline, CDR1 is GTSNPN and CDR2 is SVGIG (reference sequence).

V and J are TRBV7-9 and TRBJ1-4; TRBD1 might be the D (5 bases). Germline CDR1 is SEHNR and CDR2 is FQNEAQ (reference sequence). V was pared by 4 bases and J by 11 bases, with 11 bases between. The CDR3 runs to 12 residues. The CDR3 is CASSWSGGKLFF. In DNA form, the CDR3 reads TGTGCCAGCAGCTGGTCCGGGGGGAAACTGTTTTTT.

Here the CDR3 DNA reads TGTGCCAGCTCGGACGGGCCGGGTTATAATTCACCCCTCCACTTT. Its translation: CASSDGPGYNSPLHF. The chain is built from TRBV12-3 or TRBV12-4 and TRBJ1-6; D uncertain. V gave up 8 bases and J gave up 4 bases, with 15 bases separating them. This CDR3 region has 15 residues.

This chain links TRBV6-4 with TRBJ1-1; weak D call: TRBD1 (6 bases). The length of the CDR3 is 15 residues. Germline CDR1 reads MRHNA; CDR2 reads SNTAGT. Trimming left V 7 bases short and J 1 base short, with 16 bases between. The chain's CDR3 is CASTLNPTGNTEAFF. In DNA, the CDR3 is TGTGCCAGCACCCTCAACCCGACAGGGAACACTGAAGCTTTCTTT.

CDR3 nucleotides: TGTGCCAGCAGTTTCATCTCCTACGAGCAGTACTTC. Residues: CASSFISYEQYF. The genes are TRBV6-1 and TRBJ2-7; D is uncertain. This CDR3 is built from 12 residues. Trimming stripped 5 bases from V and 0 bases from J, with 5 bases between. Germline CDR1 reads MNHNS; CDR2 reads SASEGT.

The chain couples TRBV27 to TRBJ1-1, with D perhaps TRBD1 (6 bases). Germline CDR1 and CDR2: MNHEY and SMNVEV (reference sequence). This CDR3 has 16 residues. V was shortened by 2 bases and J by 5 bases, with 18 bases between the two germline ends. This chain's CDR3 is CASSLTGAGGKTEAFF. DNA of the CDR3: TGTGCCAGCAGTTTAACGGGGGCCGGGGGAAAAACTGAAGCTTTCTTT.

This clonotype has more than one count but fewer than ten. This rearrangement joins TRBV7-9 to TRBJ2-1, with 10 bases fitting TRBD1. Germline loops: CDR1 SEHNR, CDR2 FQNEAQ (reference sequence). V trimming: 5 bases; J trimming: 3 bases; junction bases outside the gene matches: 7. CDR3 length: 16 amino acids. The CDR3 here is CASSVQGQGNYNEQFF. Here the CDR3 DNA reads TGTGCCAGCAGCGTTCAGGGACAGGGGAACTACAATGAGCAGTTCTTC.

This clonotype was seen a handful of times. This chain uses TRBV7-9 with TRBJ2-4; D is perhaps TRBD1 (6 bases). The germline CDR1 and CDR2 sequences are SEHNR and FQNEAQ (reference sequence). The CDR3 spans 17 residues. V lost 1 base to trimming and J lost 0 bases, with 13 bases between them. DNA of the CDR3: TGTGCCAGCAGCTTAGGCTTACAGGGATTAGCCAAAAACATTCAGTACTTC. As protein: CASSLGLQGLAKNIQYF. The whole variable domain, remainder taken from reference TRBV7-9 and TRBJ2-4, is DTGVSQNPRHKITKRGQNVTFRCDPISEHNRLYWYRQTLGQGPEFLTYFQNEAQLEKSRLLSDRFSAERPKGSFSTLEIQRTEQGDSAMYLCASSLGLQGLAKNIQYFGAGTRLSVL.

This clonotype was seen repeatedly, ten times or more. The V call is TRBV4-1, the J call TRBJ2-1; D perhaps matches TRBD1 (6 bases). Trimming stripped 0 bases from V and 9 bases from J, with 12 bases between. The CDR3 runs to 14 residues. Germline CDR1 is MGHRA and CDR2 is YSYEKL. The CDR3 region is CASSQDLTGFEQFF. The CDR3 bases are TGCGCCAGCAGCCAAGACCTGACAGGTTTTGAGCAGTTCTTC.

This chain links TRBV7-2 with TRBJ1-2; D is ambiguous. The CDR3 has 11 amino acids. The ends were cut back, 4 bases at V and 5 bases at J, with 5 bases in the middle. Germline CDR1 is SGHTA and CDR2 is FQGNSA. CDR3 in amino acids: CASSSGYGYTF. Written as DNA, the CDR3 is TGTGCCAGCAGCTCGGGGTATGGCTACACCTTC.

The CDR3 DNA is TGCAGTGCTAGAGATCGGGGGGGATGGGGCCGTCAGCCCCAGCATTTT. It translates to CSARDRGGWGRQPQHF. The chain employs TRBV20-1 and TRBJ1-5; TRBD1 is a possible D gene (5 bases). Germline V lookup: CDR1 DFQATT, CDR2 SNEGSKA (reference sequence). V lost 0 bases and J 6 bases, leaving 18 bases between the germline ends. The CDR3 is made up of 16 amino acids.

The CDR3 reads CASSIVGGPTSRNSPLHF. The DNA for the CDR3 is TGTGCCAGTAGTATAGTGGGCGGACCCACTTCGAGGAATTCACCCCTCCACTTT. V usage is TRBV19 and J usage is TRBJ1-6; D uncertain. Trimming stripped 1 base from V and 7 bases from J, with 20 bases between. Germline CDR1 reads LNHDA; CDR2 reads SQIVND (reference sequence). This CDR3 is 18 amino acids long.

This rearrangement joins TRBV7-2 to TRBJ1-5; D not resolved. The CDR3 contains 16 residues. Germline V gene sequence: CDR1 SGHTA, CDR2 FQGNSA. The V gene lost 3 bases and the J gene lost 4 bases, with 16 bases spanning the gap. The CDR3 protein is CASSLFREALNQPQHF. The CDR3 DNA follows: TGTGCCAGCAGCTTGTTTCGGGAGGCCTTAAATCAGCCCCAGCATTTT.

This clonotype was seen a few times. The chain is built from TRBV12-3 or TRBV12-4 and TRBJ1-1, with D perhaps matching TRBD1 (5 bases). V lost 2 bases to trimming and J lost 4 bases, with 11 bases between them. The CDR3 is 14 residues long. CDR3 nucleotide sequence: TGTGCCAGCAGTTTAAACGGGGCGGGCACTGAAGCTTTCTTT. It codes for CASSLNGAGTEAFF.

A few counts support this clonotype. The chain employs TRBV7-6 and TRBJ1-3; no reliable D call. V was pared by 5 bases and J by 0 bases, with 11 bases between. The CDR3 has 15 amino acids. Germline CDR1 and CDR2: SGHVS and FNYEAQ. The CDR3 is CASSPDPTSGNTIYF. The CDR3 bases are TGTGCCAGCAGCCCCGACCCGACCTCTGGAAACACCATATATTTT. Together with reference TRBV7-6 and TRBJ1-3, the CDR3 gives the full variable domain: GAGVSQSPRYKVTKRGQDVALRCDPISGHVSLYWYRQALGQGPEFLTYFNYEAQQDKSGLPNDRFSAERPEGSISTLTIQRTEQRDSAMYRCASSPDPTSGNTIYFGEGSWLTVV.

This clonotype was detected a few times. CDR3 region: CASSLPDGATNEKLFF. CDR3 in DNA: TGTGCCAGCAGTTTGCCGGACGGTGCAACTAATGAAAAACTGTTTTTT. This chain joins TRBV28 and TRBJ1-4; no definite D call. The CDR3 has 16 amino acids. Trimming removed 3 bases from V and 0 bases from J, with 11 bases in between. Germline values: CDR1 MDHEN, CDR2 SYDVKM.

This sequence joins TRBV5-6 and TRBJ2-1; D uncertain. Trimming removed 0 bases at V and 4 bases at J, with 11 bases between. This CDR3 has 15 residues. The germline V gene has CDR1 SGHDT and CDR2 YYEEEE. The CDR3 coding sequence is TGTGCCAGCAGCTTGGCCCCAATTGGTTACAATGAGCAGTTCTTC. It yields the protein CASSLAPIGYNEQFF.